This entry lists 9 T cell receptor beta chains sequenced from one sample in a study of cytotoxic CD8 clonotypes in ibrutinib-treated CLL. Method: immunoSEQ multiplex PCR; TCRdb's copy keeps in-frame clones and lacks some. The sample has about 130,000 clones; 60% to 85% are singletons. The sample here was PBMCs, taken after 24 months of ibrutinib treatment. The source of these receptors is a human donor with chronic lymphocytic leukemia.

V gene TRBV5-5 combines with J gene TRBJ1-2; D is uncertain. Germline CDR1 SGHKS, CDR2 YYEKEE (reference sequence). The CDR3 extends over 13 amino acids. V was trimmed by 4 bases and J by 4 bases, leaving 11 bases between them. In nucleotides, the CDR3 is TGTGCCAGCAGCGTGACCCACGGCTATGGCTACACCTTC. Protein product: CASSVTHGYGYTF.

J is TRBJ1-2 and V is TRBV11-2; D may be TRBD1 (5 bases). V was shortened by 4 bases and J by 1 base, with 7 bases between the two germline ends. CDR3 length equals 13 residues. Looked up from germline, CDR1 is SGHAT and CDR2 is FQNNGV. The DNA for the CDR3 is TGTGCCAGCAGCTCCCAGGGTAACTATGGCTACACCTTC. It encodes CASSSQGNYGYTF.

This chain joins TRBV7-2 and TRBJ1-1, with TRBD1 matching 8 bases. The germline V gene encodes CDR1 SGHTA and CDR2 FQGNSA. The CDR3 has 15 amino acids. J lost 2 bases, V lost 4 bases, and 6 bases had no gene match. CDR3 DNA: TGTGCCAGCAGCTCCTGGGGGACAGGTAACACTGAAGCTTTCTTT. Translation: CASSSWGTGNTEAFF.

The CDR3 nucleotides are TGTGCCAGTAGTATAGGAGGTGGAGAATCCTACGAGCAGTACTTC. Encoded protein: CASSIGGGESYEQYF. This sequence joins TRBV19 and TRBJ2-7; D is undetermined. Trimming stripped 1 base from V and 1 base from J, with 11 bases between. This CDR3 is 15 amino acids long. The germline V gene encodes CDR1 LNHDA and CDR2 SQIVND (reference sequence).

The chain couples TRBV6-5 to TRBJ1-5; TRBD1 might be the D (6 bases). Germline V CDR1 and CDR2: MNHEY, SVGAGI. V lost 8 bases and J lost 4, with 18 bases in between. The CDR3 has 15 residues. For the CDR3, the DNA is TGTGCCAGCGCAACGTCGGGGGCAGGTAATCAGCCCCAGCATTTT. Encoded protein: CASATSGAGNQPQHF.

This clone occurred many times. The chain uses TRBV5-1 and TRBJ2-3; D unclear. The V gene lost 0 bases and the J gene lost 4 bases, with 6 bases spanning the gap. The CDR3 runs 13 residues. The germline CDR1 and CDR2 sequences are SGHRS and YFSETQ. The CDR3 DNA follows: TGCGCCAGCAGCTTGGCGGGTCCAGATACGCAGTATTTT. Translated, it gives CASSLAGPDTQYF.

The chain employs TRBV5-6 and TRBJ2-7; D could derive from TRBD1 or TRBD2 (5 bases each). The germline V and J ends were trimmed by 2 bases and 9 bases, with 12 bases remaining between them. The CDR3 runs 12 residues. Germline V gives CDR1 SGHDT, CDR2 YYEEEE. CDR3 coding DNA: TGTGCCAGCAGCTTCGAGAGGGGCCCGCAGTACTTC. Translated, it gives CASSFERGPQYF.

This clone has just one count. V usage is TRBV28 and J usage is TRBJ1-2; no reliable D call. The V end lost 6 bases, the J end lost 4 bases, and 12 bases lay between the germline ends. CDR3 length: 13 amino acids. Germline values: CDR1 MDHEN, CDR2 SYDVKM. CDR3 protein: CASSPQDFYGYTF. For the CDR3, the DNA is TGTGCCAGCAGCCCCCAGGATTTCTATGGCTACACCTTC.

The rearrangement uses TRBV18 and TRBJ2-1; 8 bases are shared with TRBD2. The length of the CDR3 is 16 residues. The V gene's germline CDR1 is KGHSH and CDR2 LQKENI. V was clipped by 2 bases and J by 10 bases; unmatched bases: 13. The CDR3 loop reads CASSPFIGGGISEQFF. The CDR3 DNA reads TGTGCCAGCTCACCATTTATCGGGGGGGGCATTAGCGAGCAGTTCTTC.